The present T cell receptor (beta chain) was sequenced within a study of blood T cell repertoires in COVID-19. Germline CDR1 SGHAT, CDR2 FQDESV (reference sequence). The CDR3 spans 12 residues. The V gene lost 4 bases and the J gene lost 4 bases, with 6 bases spanning the gap. The method was immunoSEQ multiplex PCR; TCRdb's version includes in-frame clones alone and lacks a portion of them. This sample has 97,000 or so clones, with 87% found just once. The chain recombines TRBV11-1 with TRBJ2-3; D is uncertain. Sequences were obtained from peripheral blood. The TCR sequence derives from a man aged 45-60 years with active COVID-19. The CDR3 DNA reads TGTGCCAGCAGCTCCCAGGCAGATACGCAGTATTTT. Protein: CASSSQADTQYF.